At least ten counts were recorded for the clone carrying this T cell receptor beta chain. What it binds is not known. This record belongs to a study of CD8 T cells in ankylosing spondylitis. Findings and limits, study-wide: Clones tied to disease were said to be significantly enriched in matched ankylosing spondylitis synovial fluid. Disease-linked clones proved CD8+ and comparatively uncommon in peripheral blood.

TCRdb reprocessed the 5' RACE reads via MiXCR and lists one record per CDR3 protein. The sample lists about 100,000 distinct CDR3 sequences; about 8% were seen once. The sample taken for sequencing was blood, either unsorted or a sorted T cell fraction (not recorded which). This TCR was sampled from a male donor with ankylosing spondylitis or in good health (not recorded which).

CDR3 sequence reads: CASSQDPELALGDEQFF. In DNA, the CDR3 is TGTGCCAGCAGCCAAGATCCCGAACTAGCCCTCGGGGATGAGCAGTTCTTC. V usage is TRBV4-2 and J usage is TRBJ2-1, with a tentative D call TRBD2 (6 bases). The CDR3 runs 17 residues. V shed 0 bases and J shed 8 bases, with 20 bases lying between them. Germline V lookup: CDR1 LGHNA, CDR2 YNFKEQ.